The clone carrying this T cell receptor beta chain was picked up many times. Antigen: not known. V lost 3 bases, J lost 9 bases, and 15 bases lay in between. The CDR3 extends over 12 amino acids. Looked up from germline, CDR1 is DFQATT and CDR2 is SNEGSKA (reference sequence). This record belongs to a study of neurological immune-mediated disorders. The cDNA came from 5'RACE, which used 10-nucleotide random UMIs. TCRdb used MiXCR to reprocess the 5' RACE reads, holding one entry per CDR3 protein. The sample yields about 20,000 distinct CDR3 sequences, 6% to 8% seen once. Study results and caveats: The greatest TCR clonal expansion appeared in HTLV-1-associated myelopathy and the smallest, falling below healthy controls, in multiple sclerosis. Private repertoires in all groups were suggested by the absence of shared CDR3 amino acid sequences among expanded clones across subjects.

The cell input for sorted libraries was around 1 million, and those cells were CD4+ or CD8+ T cells. The source of this sequence is a woman aged 30 to 39 with HTLV-1-associated myelopathy (HAM/TSP). This chain joins TRBV20-1 and TRBJ2-7; D unresolved. What was sequenced was CD8+ T cells from blood. The CDR3 region has the DNA TGCAGTGCTAGGGCAGGAGCCGGATGGCAGTACTTC. It specifies CSARAGAGWQYF.